This T cell receptor beta chain derives from a study of T cells after yellow fever vaccination (dated by TCRdb to between 2018 and 2021). In terms of the full investigation: The SMART-Seq v4 Ultra Low Input RNA kit was used to prepare libraries from fractions with low cell numbers. Two healthy male donors, one aged 18 to 30 and one aged 30 to 40 years, were included in the cohort. To track T-cell clones before and after primary and booster YFV17D yellow fever vaccination, bulk TCR alpha and beta repertoires were sequenced longitudinally. Bulk PBMC replicates and cell subsets were isolated from blood drawn at multiple timepoints before and after both primary and secondary immunization.

This clonotype has a handful of counts. There is no known antigen for this receptor. The input lacks base qualities; no much larger clone sits a single base away. Results and caveats for the whole study, not just this receptor: A small fraction of clonotypes appeared in both the CD4 and CD8 compartments, likely as a result of convergent recombination. Compared with the primary T-cell response, the secondary T-cell response was weaker but faster, peaking on day 5 rather than day 15. Because the study included only two donors, the extent to which the findings can be generalized is limited. Most clones expanded after primary vaccination were re-detected after the booster (almost 97% of CD4 and around 86% of CD8), suggesting broad memory maintenance. Computational filtering was needed because FACS-sorted repertoires could contain abundant contaminating clonotypes from the bulk population.

The germline V gene yields SGHRS for CDR1 and YFSETQ for CDR2. Cut back by 4 bases and 14 bases, the V and J ends lie 23 bases apart. The CDR3, cysteine through phenylalanine, is 14 amino acids long. The DNA shown is the 42-base CDR3, in frame from base 1. TCRdb lists the instrument as Illumina NovaSeq 6000. TCR cDNA was synthesized by 5'RACE template switching, which introduced a universal primer site and unique molecular identifiers. Priming for cDNA synthesis came from both the TCR alpha and TCR beta constant segments. Libraries were amplified in two PCR steps, with sample barcodes and sequencing adapters added in the second step. Sequencing of libraries was done on Illumina HiSeq 2500 (2x100 bp) or NovaSeq (2x150 bp). The study's own analysis went as follows. MIGEC handled demultiplexing of reads and collapsing into UMI consensus sequences, while MiXCR performed V(D)J alignment. Vaccine-responding clonotypes were defined with edgeR using replicate PBMC samples, requiring FDR below 0.01 and a log2 fold change above 5 up to day 15. Each bulk clonotype received a CD4 or CD8 identity based on whether the sequenced CD4 or CD8 repertoire contained that clonotype at higher abundance. The public reads were reanalyzed by TCRdb: fastp trimming at Q25, MiXCR alignment, in-frame beta chains only. CDR3 protein duplicates are merged, each entry listing the most common genes and DNA. TCRdb assigned the V and J calls; the authors' analysis was not used. The table for this sample lists 120,000 or so distinct CDR3 sequences; 8% to 10% of them were counted only once. The ten largest clonotypes hold almost 40% of the sample.

The treatment or condition label, read with the paper, signifies: live attenuated yellow fever vaccine strain. A standard Ficoll-Paque protocol was used to isolate PBMCs from peripheral blood. Dynabeads CD4 and CD8 positive selection kits were used to isolate the CD4 and CD8 T-cell fractions. RNA was extracted with TriZol from bulk PBMCs, CD4 and CD8 fractions, and dextramer-positive and dextramer-negative fractions. The clonotype originates from a man aged 18 to 30 who received the YFV17D yellow fever vaccine. This specimen was CD8+ T cells sorted from PBMCs, taken on the day of the yellow fever booster vaccination. This sequence uses TRBV5-1 and TRBJ2-3; the D gene is not confidently resolved. The CDR3 protein is CASSVKRLPFSWYF. The nucleotide sequence reads TGCGCCAGCAGCGTGAAGCGACTTCCTTTTTCGTGGTATTTT. The full variable domain, with segments outside the CDR3 supplied by the reference TRBV5-1 and TRBJ2-3 proteins, appears as KAGVTQTPRYLIKTRGQQVTLSCSPISGHRSVSWYQQTPGQGLQFLFEYFSETQRNKGNFPGRFSGRQFSNSRSEMNVSTLELGDSALYLCASSVKRLPFSWYFGPGTRLTVL.